Shown below are 21 T cell receptor beta chains from a single sample sequenced in a study of control samples from healthy donors and cancer patients. Assay: immunoSEQ multiplex PCR; the TCRdb copy retains only in-frame clones and omits some. Of roughly 39,000 clones in the sample, approximately 90% are singletons; the top ten hold about 3.5%. The sample taken for sequencing was blood. Source of these receptors: a woman in her 50s in good health.

The chain links TRBV10-3 to TRBJ2-7, with 7 bases fitting TRBD2. Trimming removed 9 bases from V and 5 bases from J; junction bases left unmatched: 7. The CDR3 has 12 residues. Germline CDR1 is ENHRY and CDR2 is SYGVKD. The chain's CDR3 is CAIATSTNEQYF. The CDR3 coding sequence is TGTGCCATAGCGACTAGCACCAACGAGCAGTACTTC.

This clone appeared a single time. The chain joins TRBV9 to TRBJ2-5, with D maybe TRBD1 (5 bases). V was trimmed by 7 bases and J by 2 bases, leaving 15 bases between them. Germline CDR1 and CDR2: SGDLS and YYNGEE. CDR3 size: 14 residues. CDR3 nucleotide sequence: TGTGCCAGCGGGAAAGACAGTTTACAAGAGACCCAGTACTTC. Translation gives CASGKDSLQETQYF.

This clone was seen just once. The chain couples TRBV5-1 to TRBJ2-3; 7 bases match TRBD2. J lost 1 base, V lost 4 bases, and 12 bases had no gene match. This CDR3 region has 17 residues. CDR1 SGHRS and CDR2 YFSETQ come from the germline V gene. DNA of the CDR3: TGCGCCAGCAGCCCCGCGGCAAGGAGCGGGGGCACAGATACGCAGTATTTT. It yields the protein CASSPAARSGGTDTQYF.

V usage is TRBV28 and J usage is TRBJ1-4, with 8 positions matching TRBD1. The germline V gene encodes CDR1 MDHEN and CDR2 SYDVKM. V lost 5 bases, J lost 8 bases, and 10 bases stayed unmatched. The CDR3 spans 15 residues. CDR3 amino acids: CASSLGQGRTEKLFF. In DNA, the CDR3 is TGTGCCAGCAGTCTCGGACAGGGACGTACCGAAAAACTGTTTTTT.

The rearrangement joins TRBV6-1 to TRBJ2-3; unclear D gene. The length of the CDR3 is 14 residues. The germline V and J ends were trimmed by 2 bases and 3 bases, with 9 bases remaining between them. CDR1 is MNHNS, CDR2 SASEGT, per germline. The chain's CDR3 is CASSEMAVTDTQYF. The CDR3 DNA follows: TGTGCCAGCAGTGAAATGGCGGTAACAGATACGCAGTATTTT.

The genes are TRBV6-2 or TRBV6-3 and TRBJ2-3; TRBD1 might be the D (6 bases). Germline assignment: CDR1 MNHEY and CDR2 SVGEGT. This CDR3 is built from 15 residues. V lost 2 bases and J lost 4, with 13 bases in between. The DNA of the CDR3 is TGTGCCAGCAGTTACGGGCAGGGGAAGTCAGATACGCAGTATTTT. Amino acids: CASSYGQGKSDTQYF.

The J gene is TRBJ1-4, the V gene TRBV7-9, with D unresolved. Trimming removed 1 base at V and 17 bases at J, with 17 bases between. Germline CDR1 and CDR2: SEHNR and FQNEAQ (reference sequence). The CDR3 sequence is 13 residues long. CDR3 nucleotides: TGTGCCAGCAGCTTAGTTTCGTCGGGCAGGACCTTTTTT. Its translation: CASSLVSSGRTFF.

CDR3 DNA sequence: TGTGCCAGCAGCAGACAGGTACCCTACGAGCAGTACTTC. Its translation is CASSRQVPYEQYF. The chain has TRBV6-5 and TRBJ2-7, with D possibly matching TRBD1 (6 bases). Germline CDR1 reads MNHEY; CDR2 reads SVGAGI. The CDR3 loop spans 13 amino acids. V shed 6 bases and J shed 2 bases, with 11 bases lying between them.

In its sample, this clone was seen a few times. The chain joins TRBV10-3 to TRBJ1-2; 8 positions match TRBD1. Germline lookup yields CDR1 ENHRY and CDR2 SYGVKD. CDR3 length: 16 residues. With V trimmed by 0 bases and J by 4 bases, 7 bases remained unmatched. The CDR3 sequence: CAISESGQGRVYGYTF. CDR3 in DNA: TGTGCCATCAGTGAGTCAGGACAGGGAAGGGTCTATGGCTACACCTTC.

The chain carries TRBV7-2 and TRBJ2-7; no reliable D call. Looked up from germline, CDR1 is SGHTA and CDR2 is FQGNSA. The length of the CDR3 is 11 residues. Trimming pared 5 bases from V and 5 bases from J, leaving 7 bases between. The CDR3 here is CASSAQHEQYF. The CDR3 DNA follows: TGTGCCAGCAGCGCACAGCACGAGCAGTACTTC.

This chain links TRBV3-1 (or the pseudogene TRBV3-2) with TRBJ2-2, with 7 bases aligning to TRBD2. Trimming took 3 bases from V and 6 from J; bases not matched to a gene: 7. The CDR3 sequence is 15 residues long. Germline loops: CDR1 LGHDT, CDR2 YNNKEL (reference sequence). The CDR3 DNA sequence: TGTGCCAGCAGCCACCTGACTAGCCGGGCCGGGGAGCTGTTTTTT. Its protein is CASSHLTSRAGELFF.

The J gene is TRBJ2-2, the V gene TRBV15; D unclear. The V gene's germline CDR1 is LNHNV and CDR2 YYDKDF (reference sequence). V was clipped by 0 bases and J by 7 bases, with 3 bases between them. This CDR3 spans 12 amino acids. In DNA form, the CDR3 reads TGTGCCACCAGCAGAGAAGTCGGGGAGCTGTTTTTT. Protein sequence: CATSREVGELFF.

The chain is built from TRBV12-3 or TRBV12-4 and TRBJ1-2, with D unclear. The CDR3 sequence is 11 residues long. Between the trimmed V and J ends, which lost 3 bases and 8 bases, there was a span of 7 bases. The DNA of the CDR3 is TGTGCCAGCAGTTTCGGTGGCGGCTACACCTTC. Amino acid sequence: CASSFGGGYTF.

This sequence joins TRBV3-1 (or the pseudogene TRBV3-2) and TRBJ2-5, with 14 nucleotides matching TRBD2. Germline values: CDR1 LGHDT, CDR2 YNNKEL (reference sequence). After removal of 5 bases from V and 2 bases from J, the junction contained 4 bases not matched to a gene. This CDR3 comprises 16 residues. This chain's CDR3 is CASSIRLAGGQETQYF. As DNA, the CDR3 is TGTGCCAGCAGCATCCGACTAGCGGGGGGGCAAGAGACCCAGTACTTC.

This clone was seen a single time. The chain joins TRBV25-1 to TRBJ1-1, with D possibly being TRBD1 (5 bases). Between the trimmed V and J ends, which lost 6 bases and 1 base, there was a span of 9 bases. The CDR3 is 13 amino acids. Looked up from germline, CDR1 is MGHDK and CDR2 is SYGVNS. The CDR3: CASSDDRNTEAFF. The CDR3 region has the DNA TGTGCCAGCAGCGATGACAGGAACACTGAAGCTTTCTTT.

The genes are TRBV29-1 and TRBJ1-5; D might be TRBD1 (6 bases). Germline V gene data show CDR1 as SQVTM and CDR2 as ANQGSEA. Trimming cost V 4 bases and J 7 bases, with 14 bases left between them. The CDR3 covers 13 residues. CDR3 protein: CSVANRENQPQHF. The CDR3, as DNA: TGCAGCGTTGCGAACAGGGAAAACCAGCCCCAGCATTTT. Supplemented by reference TRBV29-1 and TRBJ1-5, the full variable domain reads SAVISQKPSRDICQRGTSLTIQCQVDSQVTMMFWYRQQPGQSLTLIATANQGSEATYESGFVIDKFPISRPNLTFSTLTVSNMSPEDSSIYLCSVANRENQPQHFGDGTRLSIL.

The V and J genes are TRBV27 and TRBJ1-2, with D perhaps TRBD1 (6 bases). Trimming left V 6 bases short and J 4 bases short, with 15 bases between. CDR1 is MNHEY and CDR2 is SMNVEV in the germline V gene (reference sequence). CDR3 size: 14 residues. In nucleotides, the CDR3 is TGTGCCAGCAGCAAACAGGGTCCTGGCTATGGCTACACCTTC. Amino acid sequence: CASSKQGPGYGYTF.

The genes are TRBV28 and TRBJ1-1, with D possibly matching TRBD1 (5 bases). V lost 3 bases to trimming and J lost 1 base, with 6 bases between them. There are 13 residues in the CDR3. Germline loops: CDR1 MDHEN, CDR2 SYDVKM. The DNA for the CDR3 is TGTGCCAGCAGTTTTAGGGGGAACACTGAAGCTTTCTTT. Residues: CASSFRGNTEAFF.

The J gene is TRBJ1-4, the V gene TRBV6-1; D remains unclear. The CDR3 totals 12 residues. Trimming pared 6 bases from V and 5 bases from J, leaving 7 bases between. Looked up from germline, CDR1 is MNHNS and CDR2 is SASEGT. This CDR3 is CASRDPNEKLFF. The DNA of the CDR3 is TGTGCCAGCAGAGATCCCAATGAAAAACTGTTTTTT.

The chain combines TRBV13 with TRBJ2-6; 7 bases are shared with TRBD2. This CDR3 contains 17 residues. Germline CDR1 is PRHDT and CDR2 is FYEKMQ (reference sequence). J was trimmed by 4 bases and V by 3 bases; bases with no gene match: 9. The CDR3 region has the DNA TGTGCCAGCAGCTTTTGGGGACTACGCCGCGGGGCCAACGTCCTGACTTTC. Translation: CASSFWGLRRGANVLTF.

This rearrangement joins TRBV27 to TRBJ1-2, with no clear D. Trimming left V 2 bases short and J 8 bases short, with 18 bases between. Germline CDR1 MNHEY, CDR2 SMNVEV (reference sequence). This CDR3 spans 15 amino acids. The CDR3 sequence: CASSLRRAPFQGYTF. CDR3 nucleotide sequence: TGTGCCAGCAGTTTAAGAAGGGCCCCGTTTCAAGGCTACACCTTC.